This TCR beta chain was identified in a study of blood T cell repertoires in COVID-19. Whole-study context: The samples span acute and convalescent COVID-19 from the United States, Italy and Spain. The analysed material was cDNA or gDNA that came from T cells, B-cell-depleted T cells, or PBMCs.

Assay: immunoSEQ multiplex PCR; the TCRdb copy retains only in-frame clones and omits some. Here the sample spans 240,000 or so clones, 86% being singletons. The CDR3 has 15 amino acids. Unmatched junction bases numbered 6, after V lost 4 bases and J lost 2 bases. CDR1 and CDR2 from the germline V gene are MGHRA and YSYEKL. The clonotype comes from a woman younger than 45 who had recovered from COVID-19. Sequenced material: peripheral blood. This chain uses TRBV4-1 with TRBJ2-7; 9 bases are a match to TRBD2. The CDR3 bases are TGCGCCAGCAGCCGAGCGGGGGGACCTACCTACGAGCAGTACTTC. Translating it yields CASSRAGGPTYEQYF.